This TCR beta chain was sequenced in a study of spatial heterogeneity in lung cancer. TCRdb redid the calling of the 5' RACE reads with MiXCR, one entry per CDR3 protein. The repertoire holds 20,000 to 25,000 distinct CDR3 sequences, with 8.8% as singletons. Germline CDR1 is SGHTA and CDR2 is FQGNSA. This CDR3 is 15 amino acids long. V dropped 6 bases and J dropped 2 bases, with 17 bases sitting between them. Concerning this clonotype itself: The antigen is undetermined.

Regarding time point: sample taken at primary tumor resection. Study conclusions and caveats: Tracking of tumor mutation counts was seen in expanded intratumoral alpha and beta TCR counts. Expanded TCRs that were ubiquitous or regional had counts tracking ubiquitous and regional nonsynonymous mutations, respectively.

The origin of this receptor is a male donor with early-stage non-small cell lung cancer. This chain uses TRBV7-2 with TRBJ2-7; D gene ambiguous. Sequencing used lung tumor tissue, obtained at surgery. This CDR3 is CASSLAQTLTYEQYF. Written as DNA, the CDR3 is TGTGCCAGCAGTCTCGCCCAGACTCTAACCTACGAGCAGTACTTC.